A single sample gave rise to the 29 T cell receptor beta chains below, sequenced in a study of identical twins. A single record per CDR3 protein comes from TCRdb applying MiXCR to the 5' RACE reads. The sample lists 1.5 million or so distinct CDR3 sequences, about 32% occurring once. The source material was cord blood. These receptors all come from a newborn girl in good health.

In DNA form, the CDR3 reads TGTGCTAGTGGTTTGGGAGGAGGGGTCATAGAAGCTTTCTTT. Translating it yields CASGLGGGVIEAFF. V usage is TRBV12-5 and J usage is TRBJ1-1, with D possibly being TRBD1 (5 bases). The V gene's germline CDR1 is LGHNT and CDR2 FRNRAP. The CDR3 sequence is 14 residues long. V shed 1 base and J shed 8 bases, with 14 bases lying between them.

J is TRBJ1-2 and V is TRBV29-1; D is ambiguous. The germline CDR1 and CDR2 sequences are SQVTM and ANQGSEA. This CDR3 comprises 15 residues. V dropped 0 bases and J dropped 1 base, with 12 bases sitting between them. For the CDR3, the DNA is TGCAGCGTTGAAGATCGGGAAACAATTAACTATGGCTACACCTTC. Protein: CSVEDRETINYGYTF. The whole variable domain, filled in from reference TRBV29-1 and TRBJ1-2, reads SAVISQKPSRDICQRGTSLTIQCQVDSQVTMMFWYRQQPGQSLTLIATANQGSEATYESGFVIDKFPISRPNLTFSTLTVSNMSPEDSSIYLCSVEDRETINYGYTFGSGTRLTVV.

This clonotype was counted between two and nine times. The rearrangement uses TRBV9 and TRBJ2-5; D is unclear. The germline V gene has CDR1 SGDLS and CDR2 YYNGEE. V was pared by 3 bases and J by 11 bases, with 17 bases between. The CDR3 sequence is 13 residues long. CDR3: CASSAYWRTPQYF. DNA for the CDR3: TGTGCCAGCAGCGCCTACTGGCGGACCCCGCAGTACTTC.

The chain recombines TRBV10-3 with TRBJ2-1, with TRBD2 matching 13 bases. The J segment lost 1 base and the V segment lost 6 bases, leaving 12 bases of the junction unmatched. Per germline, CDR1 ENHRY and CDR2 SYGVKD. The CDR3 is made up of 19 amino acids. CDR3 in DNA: TGTGCCATCAGGGAACCGGAACTAGCGGGAGGGAGTTCCTACAATGAGCAGTTCTTC. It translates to CAIREPELAGGSSYNEQFF.

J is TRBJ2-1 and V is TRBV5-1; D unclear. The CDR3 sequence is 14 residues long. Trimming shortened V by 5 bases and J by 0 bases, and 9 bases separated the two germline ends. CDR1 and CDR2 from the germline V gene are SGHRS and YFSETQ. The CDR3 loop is CASRGSSSYNEQFF. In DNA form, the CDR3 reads TGCGCCAGCAGAGGTAGTAGCTCCTACAATGAGCAGTTCTTC.

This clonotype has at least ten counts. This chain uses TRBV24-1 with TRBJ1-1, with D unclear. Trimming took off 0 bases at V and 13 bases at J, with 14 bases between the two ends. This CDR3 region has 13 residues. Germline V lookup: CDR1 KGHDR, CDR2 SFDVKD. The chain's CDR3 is CATSDLLRREVFF. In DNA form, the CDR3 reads TGTGCCACCAGTGATTTGTTACGGCGGGAGGTTTTCTTT.

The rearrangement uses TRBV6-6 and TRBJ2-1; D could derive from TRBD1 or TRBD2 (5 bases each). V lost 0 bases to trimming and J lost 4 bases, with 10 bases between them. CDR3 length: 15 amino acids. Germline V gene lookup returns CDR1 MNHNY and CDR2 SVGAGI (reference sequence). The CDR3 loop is CASSYSTGTYNEQFF. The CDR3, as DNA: TGTGCCAGCAGTTACTCGACCGGGACGTACAATGAGCAGTTCTTC.

CDR3 bases: TGTGCCAGCAGCAAAGAGGGGACAGTTAATGAGCAGTTCTTC. Translating it yields CASSKEGTVNEQFF. The rearrangement joins TRBV21-1 to TRBJ2-1; TRBD1 is the table's D call, not checked against the DNA. TRBV21-1 is an annotated pseudogene. The CDR3 extends over 14 amino acids.

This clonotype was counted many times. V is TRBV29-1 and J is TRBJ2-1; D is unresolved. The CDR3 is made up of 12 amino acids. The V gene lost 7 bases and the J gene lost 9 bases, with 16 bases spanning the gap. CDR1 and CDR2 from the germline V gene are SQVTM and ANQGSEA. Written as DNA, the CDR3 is TGCAGCGCCCTAGGTGAGGCCGGTGAGCAGTTCTTC. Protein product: CSALGEAGEQFF.

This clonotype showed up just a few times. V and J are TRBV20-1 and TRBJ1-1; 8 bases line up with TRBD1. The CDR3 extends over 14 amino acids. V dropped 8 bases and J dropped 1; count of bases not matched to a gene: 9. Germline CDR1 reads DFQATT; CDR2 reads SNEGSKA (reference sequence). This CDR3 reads CSPQRTGRNTEAFF. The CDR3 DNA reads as TGCAGTCCTCAGAGGACAGGGAGGAACACTGAAGCTTTCTTT.

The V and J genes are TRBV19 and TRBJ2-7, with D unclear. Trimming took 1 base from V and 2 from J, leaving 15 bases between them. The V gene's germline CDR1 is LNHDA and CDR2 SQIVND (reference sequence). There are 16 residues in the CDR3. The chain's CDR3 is CASSIATRHVAYEQYF. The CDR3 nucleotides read TGTGCCAGTAGTATAGCGACGCGACATGTAGCCTACGAGCAGTACTTC.

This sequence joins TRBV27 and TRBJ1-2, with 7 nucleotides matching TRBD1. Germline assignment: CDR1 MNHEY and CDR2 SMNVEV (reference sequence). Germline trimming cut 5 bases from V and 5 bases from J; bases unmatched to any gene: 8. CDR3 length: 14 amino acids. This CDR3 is CASSINRGEYGYTF. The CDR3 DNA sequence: TGTGCCAGCAGTATCAACAGGGGCGAATATGGCTACACCTTC.

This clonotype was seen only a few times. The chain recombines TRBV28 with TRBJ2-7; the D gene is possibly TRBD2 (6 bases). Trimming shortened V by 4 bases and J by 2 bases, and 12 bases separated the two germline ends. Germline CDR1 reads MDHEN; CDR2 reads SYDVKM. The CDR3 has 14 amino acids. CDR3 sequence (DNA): TGTGCCAGCAGTTCTGGAGGGATCACCTACGAGCAGTACTTC. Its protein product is CASSSGGITYEQYF.

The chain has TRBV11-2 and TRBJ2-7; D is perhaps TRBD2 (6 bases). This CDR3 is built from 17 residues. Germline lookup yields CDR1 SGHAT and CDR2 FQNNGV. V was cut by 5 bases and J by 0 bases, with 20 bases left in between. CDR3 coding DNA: TGTGCCAGCAGCCCATCTCTGGAGGACTACAGCTCCTACGAGCAGTACTTC. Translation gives CASSPSLEDYSSYEQYF.

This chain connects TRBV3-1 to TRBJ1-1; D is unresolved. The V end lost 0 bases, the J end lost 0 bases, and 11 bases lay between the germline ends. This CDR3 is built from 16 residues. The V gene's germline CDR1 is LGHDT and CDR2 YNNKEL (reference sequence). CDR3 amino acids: CASSQEGGGVNTEAFF. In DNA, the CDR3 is TGTGCCAGCAGCCAAGAAGGTGGCGGGGTGAACACTGAAGCTTTCTTT.

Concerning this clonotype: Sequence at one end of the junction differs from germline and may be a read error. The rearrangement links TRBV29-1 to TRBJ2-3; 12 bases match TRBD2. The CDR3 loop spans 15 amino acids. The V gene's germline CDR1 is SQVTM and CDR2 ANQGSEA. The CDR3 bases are TGCGGCGTTGACTGGACTAGCGGGGAGGGGGATACGCAGTATTTT. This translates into CGVDWTSGEGDTQYF.

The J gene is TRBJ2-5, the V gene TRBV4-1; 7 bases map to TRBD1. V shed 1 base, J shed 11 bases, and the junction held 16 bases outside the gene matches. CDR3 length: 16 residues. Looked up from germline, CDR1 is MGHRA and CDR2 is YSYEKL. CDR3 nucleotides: TGCGCCAGCAGCCAAGGCCCCGACAGGGTGGTGGGTGAGCAGTACTTC. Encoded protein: CASSQGPDRVVGEQYF.

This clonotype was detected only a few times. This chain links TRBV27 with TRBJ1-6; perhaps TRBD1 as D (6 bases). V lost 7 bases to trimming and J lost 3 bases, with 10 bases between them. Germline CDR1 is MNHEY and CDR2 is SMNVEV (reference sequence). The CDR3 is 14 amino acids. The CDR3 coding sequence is TGTGCCAGCACCAGGGGTGTCTATAATTCACCCCTCCACTTT. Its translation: CASTRGVYNSPLHF.

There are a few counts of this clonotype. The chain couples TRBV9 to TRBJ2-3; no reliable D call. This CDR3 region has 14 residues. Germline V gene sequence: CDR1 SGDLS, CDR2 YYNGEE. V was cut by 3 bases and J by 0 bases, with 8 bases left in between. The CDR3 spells CASSARLSTDTQYF. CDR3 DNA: TGTGCCAGCAGCGCCCGACTTAGCACAGATACGCAGTATTTT.

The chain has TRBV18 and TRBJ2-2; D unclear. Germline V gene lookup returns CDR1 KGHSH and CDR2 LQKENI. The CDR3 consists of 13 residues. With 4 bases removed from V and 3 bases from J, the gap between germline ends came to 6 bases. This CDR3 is CASSQTHTGELFF. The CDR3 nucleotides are TGTGCCAGCTCACAGACCCACACCGGGGAGCTGTTTTTT. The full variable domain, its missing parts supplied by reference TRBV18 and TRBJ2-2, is NAGVMQNPRHLVRRRGQEARLRCSPMKGHSHVYWYRQLPEEGLKFMVYLQKENIIDESGMPKERFSAEFPKEGPSILRIQQVVRGDSAAYFCASSQTHTGELFFGEGSRLTVL.

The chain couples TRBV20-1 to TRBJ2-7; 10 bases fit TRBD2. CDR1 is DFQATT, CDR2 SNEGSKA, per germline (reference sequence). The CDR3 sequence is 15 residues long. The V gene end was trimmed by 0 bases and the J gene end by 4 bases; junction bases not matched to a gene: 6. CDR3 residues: CSARDWASGSYEQYF. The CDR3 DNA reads TGCAGTGCTAGAGATTGGGCTAGCGGGAGTTACGAGCAGTACTTC.

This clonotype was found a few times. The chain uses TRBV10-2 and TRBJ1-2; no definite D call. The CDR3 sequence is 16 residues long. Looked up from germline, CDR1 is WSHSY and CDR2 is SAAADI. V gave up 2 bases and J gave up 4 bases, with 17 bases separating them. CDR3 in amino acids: CASSERKGWTGYGYTF. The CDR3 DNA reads TGCGCCAGCAGTGAGAGGAAGGGCTGGACGGGCTATGGCTACACCTTC.

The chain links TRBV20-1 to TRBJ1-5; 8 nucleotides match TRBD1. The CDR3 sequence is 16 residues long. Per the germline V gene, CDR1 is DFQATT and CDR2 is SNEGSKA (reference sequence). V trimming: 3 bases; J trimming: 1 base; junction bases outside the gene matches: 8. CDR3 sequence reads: CSARYRTGRSNQPQHF. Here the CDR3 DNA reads TGCAGTGCTAGGTACCGGACAGGGAGGAGCAATCAGCCCCAGCATTTT.

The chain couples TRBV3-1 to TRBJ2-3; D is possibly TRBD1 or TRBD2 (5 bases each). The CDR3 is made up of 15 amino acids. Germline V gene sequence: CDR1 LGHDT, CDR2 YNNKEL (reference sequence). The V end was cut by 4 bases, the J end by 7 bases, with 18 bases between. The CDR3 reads CASSPGPSNLNTQYF. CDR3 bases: TGTGCCAGCAGCCCGGGGCCTAGTAATCTGAATACGCAGTATTTT.

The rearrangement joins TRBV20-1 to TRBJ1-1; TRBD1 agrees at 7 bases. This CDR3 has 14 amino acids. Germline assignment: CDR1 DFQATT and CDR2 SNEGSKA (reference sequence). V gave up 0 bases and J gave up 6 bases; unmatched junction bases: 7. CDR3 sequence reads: CSAREVGGGPEAFF. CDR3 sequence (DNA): TGCAGTGCTAGAGAGGTAGGGGGCGGTCCTGAAGCTTTCTTT.

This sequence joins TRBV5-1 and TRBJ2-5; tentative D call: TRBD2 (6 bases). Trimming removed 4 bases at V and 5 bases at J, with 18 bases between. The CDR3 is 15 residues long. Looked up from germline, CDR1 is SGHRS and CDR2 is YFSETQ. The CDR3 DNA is TGCGCCAGCAGCCCCACCCTAGCGTCCCAGGAGACCCAGTACTTC. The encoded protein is CASSPTLASQETQYF.

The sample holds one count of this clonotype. CDR3 bases: TGTGCCAGCAGCTTAGGGGGGCTAGCGGTAGTTGACAAAAACATTCAGTACTTC. Its translation is CASSLGGLAVVDKNIQYF. The rearrangement uses TRBV7-2 and TRBJ2-4, with a weak D call TRBD2 (7 bases). CDR1 and CDR2 (germline): SGHTA, FQGNSA. The CDR3 consists of 18 residues. V was trimmed by 1 base and J by 3 bases, leaving 19 bases between them.

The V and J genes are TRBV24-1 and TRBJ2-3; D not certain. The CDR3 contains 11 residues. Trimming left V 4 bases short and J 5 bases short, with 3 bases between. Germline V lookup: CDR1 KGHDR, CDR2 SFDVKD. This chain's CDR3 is CATSDRDTQYF. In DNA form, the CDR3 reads TGTGCCACCAGTGACCGAGATACGCAGTATTTT.

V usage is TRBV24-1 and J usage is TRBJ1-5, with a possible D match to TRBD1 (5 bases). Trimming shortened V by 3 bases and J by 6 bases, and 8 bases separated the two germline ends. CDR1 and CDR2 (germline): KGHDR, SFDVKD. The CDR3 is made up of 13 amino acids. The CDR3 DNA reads TGTGCCACCAGTGATACGGGGGTTCAGCCCCAGCATTTT. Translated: CATSDTGVQPQHF.